This TCR beta chain was captured by sequencing in a study of Ad26.COV2.S vaccination and SARS-CoV-2 variants. Points on this clone: Its antigen is as yet unknown.

Regarding the study as a whole: People who got the vaccine had more spike-specific TCR breadth than people who got placebo. In vaccinated individuals, spike-specific CD8+ and CD4+ T cell responses reportedly displayed substantial breadth. Placebo and vaccine recipients had non-spike TCR breadth that was similar. Possibly, TCR breadth and depth analyses underestimated total T cell responses.

Repertoires were generated with immunoSEQ multiplex PCR, while TCRdb's copy carries only in-frame clones and drops some. The table includes 180,000 or so clones, 87% detected once. The CDR3 has 13 residues. The ends were cut back, 6 bases at V and 7 bases at J, with 15 bases in the middle. The receptor's source is a human donor who had recovered from COVID-19. The sequenced sample was peripheral blood, obtained after recovery from COVID-19. The V gene is TRBV12-3 or TRBV12-4, the J gene TRBJ1-1; D might be TRBD1 (6 bases). The CDR3 sequence is CASRYTGLLEAFF. CDR3 DNA: TGTGCCAGCAGATACACAGGGCTACTTGAAGCTTTCTTT.